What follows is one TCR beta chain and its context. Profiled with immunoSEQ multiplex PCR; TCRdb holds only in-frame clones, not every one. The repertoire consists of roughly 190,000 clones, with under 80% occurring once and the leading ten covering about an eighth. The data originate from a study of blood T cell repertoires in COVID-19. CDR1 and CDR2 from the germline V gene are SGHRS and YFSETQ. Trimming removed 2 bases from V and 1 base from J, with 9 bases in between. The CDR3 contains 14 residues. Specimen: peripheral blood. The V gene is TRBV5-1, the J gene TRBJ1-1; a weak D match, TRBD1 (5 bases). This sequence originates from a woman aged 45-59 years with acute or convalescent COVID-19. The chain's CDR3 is CASSLTGQNTEAFF. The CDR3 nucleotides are TGCGCCAGCAGCTTAACAGGACAGAACACTGAAGCTTTCTTT. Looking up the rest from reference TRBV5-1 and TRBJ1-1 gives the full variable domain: KAGVTQTPRYLIKTRGQQVTLSCSPISGHRSVSWYQQTPGQGLQFLFEYFSETQRNKGNFPGRFSGRQFSNSRSEMNVSTLELGDSALYLCASSLTGQNTEAFFGQGTRLTVV.